This record concerns one TCR beta chain sequence. The record originates from a study of blood T cell repertoires in COVID-19. The protocol was immunoSEQ multiplex PCR, while the TCRdb copy is restricted to in-frame clones and leaves out a portion. The sample lists 40,000 or so clones, 90% occurring once. Per germline, CDR1 SGHTA and CDR2 FQGTGA. Unmatched junction bases numbered 5, after V lost 8 bases and J lost 2 bases. This CDR3 contains 13 residues. The specimen sequenced was peripheral blood. The receptor's source is a man over 45 with active COVID-19. The chain combines TRBV7-3 with TRBJ2-5; TRBD2 matches at 7 bases. The CDR3 DNA follows: TGTGCCAGCGCCGCTAGCGGACAAGAGACCCAGTACTTC. It is translated as CASAASGQETQYF.